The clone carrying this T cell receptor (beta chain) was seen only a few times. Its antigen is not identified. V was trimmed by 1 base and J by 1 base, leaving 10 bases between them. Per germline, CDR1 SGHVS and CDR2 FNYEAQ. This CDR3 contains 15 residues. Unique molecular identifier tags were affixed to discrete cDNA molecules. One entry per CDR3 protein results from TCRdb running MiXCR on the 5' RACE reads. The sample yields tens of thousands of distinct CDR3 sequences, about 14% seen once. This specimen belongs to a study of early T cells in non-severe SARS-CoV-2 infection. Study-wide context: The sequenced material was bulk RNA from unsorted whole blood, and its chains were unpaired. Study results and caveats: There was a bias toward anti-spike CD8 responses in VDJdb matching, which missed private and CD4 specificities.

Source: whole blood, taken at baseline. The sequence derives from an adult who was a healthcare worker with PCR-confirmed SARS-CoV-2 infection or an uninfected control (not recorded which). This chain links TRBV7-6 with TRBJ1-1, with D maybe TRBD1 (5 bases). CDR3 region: CASSLVPTANTEAFF. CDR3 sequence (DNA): TGTGCCAGCAGCTTAGTCCCGACAGCGAACACTGAAGCTTTCTTT. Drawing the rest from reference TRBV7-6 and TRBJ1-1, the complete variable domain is GAGVSQSPRYKVTKRGQDVALRCDPISGHVSLYWYRQALGQGPEFLTYFNYEAQQDKSGLPNDRFSAERPEGSISTLTIQRTEQRDSAMYRCASSLVPTANTEAFFGQGTRLTVV.